The 12 T cell receptor beta chains reported below all come from one sample, sequenced in a study of shared clonotypes between healthy human individuals (dated by TCRdb to 2018 to 2021). Library preparation employed the immunoSEQ multiplex PCR assay. Here the immuneACCESS table is served through TCRdb, limited to in-frame sequences with V and J called. Missing clones are a known gap in these copies; in checked studies unresolved V genes cover under half, and the rest lacks a known reason. The sample has some 1.1 million clones on record, roughly 77% of them singletons. 0.89% of the sample belongs to the ten largest clones. Sample: memory CD4+ T cells from PBMCs. What the cell subset or site label conveys for this sample: CD45RA-negative fraction. Receptors were obtained from a man between 18 and 35 years old in good health. Some clones in this sample may be carry-over from other donors' samples.

Of note for this clone: Other nucleotide sequences in the sample specify the same CDR3. The CDR3, as DNA: TGTGCCAGCAGTTTGTCACAGGGGAGAGGTGAAAAACTGTTTTTT. Translating gives CASSLSQGRGEKLFF. J is TRBJ1-4 and V is TRBV28, with TRBD1 matching over 7 bases. Losses at the gene ends were 3 bases for V and 7 bases for J; bases not matched to a gene: 8. The CDR3 spans 15 residues. The germline V gene has CDR1 MDHEN and CDR2 SYDVKM.

The chain recombines TRBV30 with TRBJ2-2; TRBD1 agrees at 8 bases. Germline assignment: CDR1 GTSNPN and CDR2 SVGIG (reference sequence). The J segment lost 0 bases and the V segment lost 4 bases, leaving 10 bases of the junction unmatched. CDR3 size: 17 residues. CDR3 DNA sequence: TGTGCCTGGACCGAATACCAGGGGGCGTCGAACACCGGGGAGCTGTTTTTT. Translated, it gives CAWTEYQGASNTGELFF.

This chain connects TRBV29-1 to TRBJ2-1, with TRBD2 matching 13 bases. The V segment lost 6 bases and the J segment 13 bases; nucleotides outside the gene matches: 9. Germline CDR1 reads SQVTM; CDR2 reads ANQGSEA. The CDR3 is 13 residues long. The CDR3 protein is CSVETSGRAYQFF. Here the CDR3 DNA reads TGCAGCGTGGAAACTAGCGGGAGGGCCTACCAGTTCTTC.

This chain joins TRBV19 and TRBJ2-1; D is ambiguous. The germline V and J ends were trimmed by 3 bases and 4 bases, with 7 bases remaining between them. The CDR3 covers 13 residues. The germline gives CDR1 LNHDA, CDR2 SQIVND (reference sequence). The DNA of the CDR3 is TGTGCCAGTAGTATTTCTTCTTACAATGAGCAGTTCTTC. Amino acid sequence: CASSISSYNEQFF.

The chain is built from TRBV5-1 and TRBJ2-3, with 8 positions matching TRBD2. Germline V gene sequence: CDR1 SGHRS, CDR2 YFSETQ. This CDR3 region has 18 residues. V dropped 3 bases and J dropped 1; count of bases not matched to a gene: 13. The CDR3 sequence is CASSSTPQLADRTDTQYF. In nucleotides, the CDR3 is TGCGCCAGCAGCTCGACGCCCCAACTAGCGGATCGCACAGATACGCAGTATTTT.

The CDR3 DNA reads as TGTGCCAGCAGCTCTCCGCTAGATACGCAGTATTTT. Amino acid sequence: CASSSPLDTQYF. The gene calls are TRBV7-2 and TRBJ2-3; D unclear. The CDR3 runs 12 residues. V was pared by 4 bases and J by 5 bases, with 7 bases between. Germline CDR1 and CDR2: SGHTA and FQGNSA.

The chain uses TRBV28 and TRBJ2-1, with D perhaps matching TRBD2 (5 bases). Germline lookup yields CDR1 MDHEN and CDR2 SYDVKM. V was clipped by 3 bases and J by 0 bases, with 9 bases between them. This CDR3 region has 15 residues. CDR3 bases: TGTGCCAGCAGTTTTATAGGGAGCTCCTACAATGAGCAGTTCTTC. Encoded protein: CASSFIGSSYNEQFF.

Only one count was recorded for this clone. The chain uses TRBV7-6 and TRBJ1-1; TRBD1 aligns across 7 bases. This CDR3 region has 14 residues. From germline, CDR1 is SGHVS and CDR2 FNYEAQ. The junction had 4 bases not matched to a gene; V was cut back by 1 base and J by 5 bases. DNA of the CDR3: TGTGCCAGCAGCTTAGATCACAGGGGAACTGAAGCTTTCTTT. Amino acid sequence: CASSLDHRGTEAFF.

The V gene is TRBV11-1, the J gene TRBJ2-3; 8 nucleotides match TRBD1. The CDR3 has 13 residues. Germline-derived CDR1 and CDR2 are SGHAT and FQDESV (reference sequence). With 5 bases clipped from V and 5 bases from J, the junction kept 3 bases outside the gene matches. CDR3 nucleotide sequence: TGTGCCAGCAGCCCGGACAGGGAAGATACGCAGTATTTT. Protein sequence: CASSPDREDTQYF.

This rearrangement joins TRBV10-3 to TRBJ2-7; D not resolved. The V gene lost 2 bases and the J gene lost 5 bases, with 7 bases spanning the gap. CDR3 size: 12 residues. Germline V CDR1 and CDR2: ENHRY, SYGVKD. The CDR3 here is CAISEGMDEQYF. CDR3 nucleotides: TGTGCCATCAGTGAGGGTATGGACGAGCAGTACTTC.

Details on this clone: The sample contains more than one DNA sequence encoding this CDR3. The rearrangement uses TRBV7-9 and TRBJ2-7; TRBD1 is a possible D gene (6 bases). The V gene lost 8 bases and the J gene lost 2 bases, with 16 bases spanning the gap. The CDR3 loop spans 14 amino acids. Germline V gives CDR1 SEHNR, CDR2 FQNEAQ (reference sequence). CDR3 protein: CASSPGTFPYEQYF. CDR3 in DNA: TGTGCCAGCTCCCCGGGGACATTCCCCTACGAGCAGTACTTC.

V gene TRBV6-6 combines with J gene TRBJ1-4; TRBD1 might be the D (5 bases). CDR1 and CDR2 (germline): MNHNY, SVGAGI (reference sequence). With 0 bases removed from V and 8 bases from J, the gap between germline ends came to 10 bases. The CDR3 sequence is 14 residues long. The CDR3 loop reads CASSYSREDEKLFF. The DNA for the CDR3 is TGTGCCAGCAGTTACTCCAGGGAGGACGAAAAACTGTTTTTT.